A selection of T cell receptor beta chains follows, all from one sample in a study of blood T cell repertoires in COVID-19. Some clones are missing from TCRdb's copy, which holds only in-frame ones; the method was immunoSEQ multiplex PCR. The data show approximately 28,000 clones, with 90% to 95% seen just once and more than 0.8% held by the top ten. The specimen sequenced was peripheral blood. The origin of the receptors is a woman in her 70s with COVID-19, enrolled during active disease. Both conserved end residues are part of each CDR3. Fields, in order: clone size, V gene, J gene, D gene, CDR3 DNA, CDR3 protein. D genes are given only for firm matches. A row's size may be missing; if present it is once, few, many or a size class.

.	TRBV2	TRBJ2-7	.	TGTGCCAGCAGTGAAGCGCACACAGTCGGCGAGCAGTACTTC	CASSEAHTVGEQYF
.	TRBV6-5	TRBJ2-1	.	TGTGCCAGCGGACAGAGTTCAGGCAATGAGCAGTTCTTC	CASGQSSGNEQFF
.	TRBV5-8	TRBJ1-4	.	TGTGCCAGCAGCCGAGCGAATGAAAAACTGTTTTTT	CASSRANEKLFF
.	TRBV5-1	TRBJ2-2	.	TGCGCCAGCAGCTTGGCCGAGGCCGGGGAGCTGTTTTTT	CASSLAEAGELFF
.	TRBV10-1	TRBJ2-7	TRBD2	TGCGCCAGCAGTGCGAATAGCGGGAGTCAATACGAGCAGTACTTC	CASSANSGSQYEQYF
.	TRBV24-1	TRBJ1-2	.	TGTGCCACCAGTGATCCCGGGGTCTCGTCGCACTACACCTTC	CATSDPGVSSHYTF
once	TRBV4-1	TRBJ1-4	TRBD1	TGCGCCAGCAGCCAAGATGGGACAGACAATGAAAAACTGTTTTTT	CASSQDGTDNEKLFF
.	TRBV18	TRBJ2-1	TRBD2	TGTGCCAGCTCACCACCTAATGGAGCGGGGAACTCCTACAATGAGCAGTTCTTC	CASSPPNGAGNSYNEQFF
.	TRBV30	TRBJ1-6	TRBD1	TGTGCCTGGACCACAGGGGCTAATTCACCCCTCCACTTT	CAWTTGANSPLHF
once	TRBV11-2	TRBJ2-3	.	TGTGCCAGCAGACGGGGGACAGATACGCAGTATTTT	CASRRGTDTQYF